This TCR beta chain was retrieved from a study of prognosis after radiotherapy for stage I lung cancer. Study conclusions and caveats: In patients who developed distant metastases, Shannon entropy measured after stereotactic body radiation therapy was lower, and baseline Shannon entropy was not associated with metastases.

Two-round multiplex PCR on genomic DNA was the method by which TCR beta CDR3 was amplified. Amplification during the initial PCR round employed primers specific to each TRBV and TRBJ gene. TCRdb passed the multiplex PCR reads through MiXCR, listing each CDR3 protein once. The sample has nearly 35,000 distinct CDR3 sequences; less than 40% are singletons. In germline, CDR1 is MNHNS, CDR2 SASEGT. V shed 3 bases, J shed 0 bases, and the junction held 5 bases outside the gene matches. The CDR3 extends over 16 amino acids. This clonotype is labeled as medium-sized. Its antigen is unidentified. Patients were all node-negative on CT and PET/CT, lacking prior chemotherapy, radiotherapy or other malignancies.

Sequenced material: PBMCs, taken before or after stereotactic body radiation therapy (not recorded which). This receptor was obtained from a donor over 45 with non-small cell lung cancer. This chain uses TRBV6-1 with TRBJ1-2, with TRBD1 matching 9 bases. Here the CDR3 DNA reads TGTGCCAGCAGTGATCAAACAGGGGGCGCTAACTATGGCTACACCTTC. As protein: CASSDQTGGANYGYTF.